This TCR beta chain appears in the sequencing data of a study of long-term antiretroviral therapy in people with HIV. Study-wide results and limits: Those clones which expanded before ART made up the dominant part of the repertoire at all time points. Spans of CDR3 length were tighter for HIV repertoires than for controls.

Trimming pared 1 base from V and 1 base from J, leaving 8 bases between. The CDR3 has 14 amino acids. Looked up from germline, CDR1 is SGHDT and CDR2 is YYEEEE. Comment on this clone: Its antigen is unknown.

At the survey level, the v3.0 immunoSEQ assay was run. In sequencing, roughly 35,000-50,000 T-cell genomes per sample were targeted. Measured with immunoSEQ multiplex PCR; TCRdb has only the in-frame clones, and not every one. The table records tens of thousands of clones, 75% to 90% of them present only once. The sequence derives from a man between 18 and 29 years old with HIV. The source material was unsorted PBMCs, sampled 2.2 years after starting antiretroviral therapy. This rearrangement joins TRBV5-6 to TRBJ1-1; unclear D gene. The chain's CDR3 is CASSLRQTNTEAFF. DNA of the CDR3: TGTGCCAGCAGCTTGCGCCAGACGAACACTGAAGCTTTCTTT.